This TCR beta chain was documented in a study of blood T cells in healthy people across ages. With respect to this clonotype: Antigen unknown.

Study-wide points: Strong correlation existed between TCR beta diversity and naive T cell percentage. Across the age range, TCR beta diversity per million T cells fell in a roughly linear way. The study regarded diversity estimates from one million T cells as underestimates.

The use of a sample-barcoded 5' primer and a J-beta primer mix characterized a second PCR of roughly 6 to 12 cycles. TCRdb re-called the 5' RACE reads through MiXCR, storing one row per CDR3 protein. This sample has around 1,800,000 distinct CDR3 sequences, with around 40% found just once. Germline loops: CDR1 MNHEY, CDR2 SVGAGI. Losses at the gene ends were 0 bases for V and 2 bases for J; bases not matched to a gene: 8. The CDR3 runs 17 residues. The genes are TRBV6-5 and TRBJ2-3; 7 nucleotides agree with TRBD2. This sequence was found in a human donor in good health. The specimen was blood. In DNA form, the CDR3 reads TGTGCCAGCAGTTACTCGAGCCGGGACTACGACACAGATACGCAGTATTTT. Its protein is CASSYSSRDYDTDTQYF.